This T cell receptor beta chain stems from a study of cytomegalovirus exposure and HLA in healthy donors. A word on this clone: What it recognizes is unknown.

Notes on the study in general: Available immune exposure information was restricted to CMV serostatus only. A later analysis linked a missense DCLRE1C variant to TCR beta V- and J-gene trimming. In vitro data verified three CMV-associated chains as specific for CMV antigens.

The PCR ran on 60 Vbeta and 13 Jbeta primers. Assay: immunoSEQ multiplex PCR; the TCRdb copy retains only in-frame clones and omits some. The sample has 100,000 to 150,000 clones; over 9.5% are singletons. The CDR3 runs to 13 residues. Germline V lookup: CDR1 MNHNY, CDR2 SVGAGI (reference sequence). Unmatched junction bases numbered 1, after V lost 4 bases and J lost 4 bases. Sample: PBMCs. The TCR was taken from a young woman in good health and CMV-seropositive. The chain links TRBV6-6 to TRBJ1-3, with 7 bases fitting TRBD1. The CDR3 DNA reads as TGTGCCAGCAGTTCAGGGGGGGGAAACACCATATATTTT. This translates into CASSSGGGNTIYF.